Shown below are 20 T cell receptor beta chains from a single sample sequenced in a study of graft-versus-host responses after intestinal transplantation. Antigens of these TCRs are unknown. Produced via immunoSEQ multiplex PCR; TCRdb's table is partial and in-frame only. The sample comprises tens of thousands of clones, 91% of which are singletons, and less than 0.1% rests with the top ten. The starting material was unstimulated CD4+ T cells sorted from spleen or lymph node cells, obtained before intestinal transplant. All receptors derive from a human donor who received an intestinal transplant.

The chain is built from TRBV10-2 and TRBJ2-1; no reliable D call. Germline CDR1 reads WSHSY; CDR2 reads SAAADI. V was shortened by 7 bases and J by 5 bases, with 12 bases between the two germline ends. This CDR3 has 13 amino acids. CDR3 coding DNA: TGCGCCAGCACCCCCCTAATAAACAATGAGCAGTTCTTC. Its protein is CASTPLINNEQFF.

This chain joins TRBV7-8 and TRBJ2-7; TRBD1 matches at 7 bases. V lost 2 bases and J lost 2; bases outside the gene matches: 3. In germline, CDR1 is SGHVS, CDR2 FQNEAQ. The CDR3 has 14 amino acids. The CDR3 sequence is CASSLNRGAYEQYF. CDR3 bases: TGTGCCAGCAGCTTAAACAGGGGAGCCTACGAGCAGTACTTC.

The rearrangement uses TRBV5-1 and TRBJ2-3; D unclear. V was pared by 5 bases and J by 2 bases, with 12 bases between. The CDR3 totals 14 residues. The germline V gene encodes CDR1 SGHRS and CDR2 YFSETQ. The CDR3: CASSIALDTDTQYF. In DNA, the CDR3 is TGCGCCAGCAGTATCGCCTTAGACACAGATACGCAGTATTTT.

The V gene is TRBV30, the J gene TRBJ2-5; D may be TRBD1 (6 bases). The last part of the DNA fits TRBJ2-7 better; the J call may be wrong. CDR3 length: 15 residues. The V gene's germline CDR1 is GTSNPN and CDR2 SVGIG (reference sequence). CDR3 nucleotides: TGTGCCTGGAGTGTAAGAGGGACATACTACTACGAGCAGTACTTC. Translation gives CAWSVRGTYYYEQYF.

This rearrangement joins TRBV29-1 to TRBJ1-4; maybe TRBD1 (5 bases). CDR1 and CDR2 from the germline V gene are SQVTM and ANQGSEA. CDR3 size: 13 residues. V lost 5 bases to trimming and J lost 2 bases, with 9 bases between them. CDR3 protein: CSVRGGTNEKLFF. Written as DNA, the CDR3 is TGCAGCGTTAGGGGTGGGACTAATGAAAAACTGTTTTTT.

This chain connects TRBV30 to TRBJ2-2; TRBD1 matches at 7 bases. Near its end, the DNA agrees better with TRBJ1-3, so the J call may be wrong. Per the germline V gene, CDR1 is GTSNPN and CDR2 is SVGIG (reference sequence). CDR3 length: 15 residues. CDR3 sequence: CAWSIRDRVGNTIYF. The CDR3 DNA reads TGTGCCTGGAGCATACGAGACAGGGTTGGAAACACCATATATTTT.

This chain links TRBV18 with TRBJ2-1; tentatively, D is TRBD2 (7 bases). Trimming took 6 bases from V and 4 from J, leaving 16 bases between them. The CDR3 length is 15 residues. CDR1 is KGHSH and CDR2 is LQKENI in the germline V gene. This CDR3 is CASSRGAGSYNEQFF. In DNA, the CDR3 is TGTGCCAGCTCCCGGGGGGCCGGGTCGTACAATGAGCAGTTCTTC.

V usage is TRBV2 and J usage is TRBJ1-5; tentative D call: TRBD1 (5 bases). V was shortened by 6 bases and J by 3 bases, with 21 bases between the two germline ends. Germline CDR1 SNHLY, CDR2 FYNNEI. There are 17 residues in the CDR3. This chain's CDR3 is CASSGRWGRNNNQPQHF. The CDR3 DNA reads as TGTGCCAGCAGCGGGAGGTGGGGACGCAATAACAATCAGCCCCAGCATTTT. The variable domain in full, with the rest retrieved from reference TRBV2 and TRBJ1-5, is EPEVTQTPSHQVTQMGQEVILRCVPISNHLYFYWYRQILGQKVEFLVSFYNNEISEKSEIFDDQFSVERPDGSNFTLKIRSTKLEDSAMYFCASSGRWGRNNNQPQHFGDGTRLSIL.

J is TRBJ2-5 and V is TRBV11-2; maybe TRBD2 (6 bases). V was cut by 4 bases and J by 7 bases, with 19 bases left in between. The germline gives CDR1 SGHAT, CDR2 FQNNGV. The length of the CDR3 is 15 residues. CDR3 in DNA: TGTGCCAGCAGCTCCCGTTTAGGGTTCGGGGGGACCCAGTACTTC. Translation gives CASSSRLGFGGTQYF.

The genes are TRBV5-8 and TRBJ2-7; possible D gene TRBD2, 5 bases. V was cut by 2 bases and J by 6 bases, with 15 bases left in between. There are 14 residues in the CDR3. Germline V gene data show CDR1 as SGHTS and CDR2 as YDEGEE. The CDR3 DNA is TGTGCCAGCAGCTTTCTTGGGAGCCTCTCCGAGCAGTACTTC. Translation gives CASSFLGSLSEQYF.

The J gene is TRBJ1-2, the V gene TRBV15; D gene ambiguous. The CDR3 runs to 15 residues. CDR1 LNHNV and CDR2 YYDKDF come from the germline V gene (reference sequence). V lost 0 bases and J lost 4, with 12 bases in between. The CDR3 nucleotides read TGTGCCACCAGCAGAGAGGCGGGGAAGATCTATGGCTACACCTTC. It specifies CATSREAGKIYGYTF.

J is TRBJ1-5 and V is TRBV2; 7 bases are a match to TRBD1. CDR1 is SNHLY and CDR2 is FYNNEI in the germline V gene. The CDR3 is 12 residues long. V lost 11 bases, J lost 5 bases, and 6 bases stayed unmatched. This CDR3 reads CAGSDRDQPQHF. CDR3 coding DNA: TGTGCCGGATCCGACAGGGATCAGCCCCAGCATTTT.

The chain's CDR3 is CASSRADRVGGYTF. The CDR3, as DNA: TGCGCCAGCAGCCGAGCCGACAGGGTCGGTGGCTACACCTTC. This chain joins TRBV4-3 and TRBJ1-2; 7 bases are shared with TRBD1. V shed 4 bases and J 7 bases; nucleotides not matched to a gene: 9. There are 14 residues in the CDR3. The germline V gene has CDR1 LGHNA and CDR2 YSLEER.

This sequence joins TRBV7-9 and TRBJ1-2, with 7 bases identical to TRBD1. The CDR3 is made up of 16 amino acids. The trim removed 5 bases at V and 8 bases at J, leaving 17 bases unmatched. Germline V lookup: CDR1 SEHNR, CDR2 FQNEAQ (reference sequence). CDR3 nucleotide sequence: TGTGCCAGCAGCCACCCCCAACAGGGGAGTTTTCGCGGCTACACCTTC. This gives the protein CASSHPQQGSFRGYTF.

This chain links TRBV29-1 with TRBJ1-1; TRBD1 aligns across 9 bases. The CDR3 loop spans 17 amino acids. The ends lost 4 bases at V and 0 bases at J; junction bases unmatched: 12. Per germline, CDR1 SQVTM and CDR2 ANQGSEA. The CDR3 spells CSVVSPGQGRMNTEAFF. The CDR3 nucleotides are TGCAGCGTTGTATCTCCGGGACAGGGCCGCATGAACACTGAAGCTTTCTTT.

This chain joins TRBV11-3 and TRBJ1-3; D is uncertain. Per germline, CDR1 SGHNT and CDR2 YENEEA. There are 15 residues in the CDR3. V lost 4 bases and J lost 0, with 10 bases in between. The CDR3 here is CASSSTAGSGNTIYF. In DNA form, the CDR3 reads TGTGCCAGCAGCTCCACGGCGGGCTCTGGAAACACCATATATTTT. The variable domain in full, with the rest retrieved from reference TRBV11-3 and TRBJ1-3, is EAGVVQSPRYKIIEKKQPVAFWCNPISGHNTLYWYLQNLGQGPELLIRYENEEAVDDSQLPKDRFSAERLKGVDSTLKIQPAELGDSAVYLCASSSTAGSGNTIYFGEGSWLTVV.

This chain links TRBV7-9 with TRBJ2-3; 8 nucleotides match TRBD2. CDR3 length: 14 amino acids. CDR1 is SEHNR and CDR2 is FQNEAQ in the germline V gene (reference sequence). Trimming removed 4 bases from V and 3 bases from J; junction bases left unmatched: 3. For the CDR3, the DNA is TGTGCCAGCAGCTCGGGGGGGCAGACAGATACGCAGTATTTT. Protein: CASSSGGQTDTQYF.

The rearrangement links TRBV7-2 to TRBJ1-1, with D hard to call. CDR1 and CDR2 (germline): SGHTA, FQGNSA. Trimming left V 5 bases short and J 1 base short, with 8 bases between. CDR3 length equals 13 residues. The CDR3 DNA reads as TGTGCCAGCAGCCCCGACTGGAACACTGAAGCTTTCTTT. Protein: CASSPDWNTEAFF.

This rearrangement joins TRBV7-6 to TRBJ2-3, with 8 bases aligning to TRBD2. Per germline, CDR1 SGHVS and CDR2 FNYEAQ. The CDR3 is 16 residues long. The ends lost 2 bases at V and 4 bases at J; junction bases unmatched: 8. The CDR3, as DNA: TGTGCCAGCAGCTTACTAAACGGGGGGGCCCCAGATACGCAGTATTTT. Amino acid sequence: CASSLLNGGAPDTQYF.

The DNA of the CDR3 is TGCAGCGTTGCGGGACTAGCCTACGAGCAGTACTTC. It encodes CSVAGLAYEQYF. V usage is TRBV29-1 and J usage is TRBJ2-7; 8 bases are a match to TRBD2. V trimming: 4 bases; J trimming: 2 bases; junction bases outside the gene matches: 1. Germline V CDR1 and CDR2: SQVTM, ANQGSEA. The CDR3 extends over 12 amino acids.